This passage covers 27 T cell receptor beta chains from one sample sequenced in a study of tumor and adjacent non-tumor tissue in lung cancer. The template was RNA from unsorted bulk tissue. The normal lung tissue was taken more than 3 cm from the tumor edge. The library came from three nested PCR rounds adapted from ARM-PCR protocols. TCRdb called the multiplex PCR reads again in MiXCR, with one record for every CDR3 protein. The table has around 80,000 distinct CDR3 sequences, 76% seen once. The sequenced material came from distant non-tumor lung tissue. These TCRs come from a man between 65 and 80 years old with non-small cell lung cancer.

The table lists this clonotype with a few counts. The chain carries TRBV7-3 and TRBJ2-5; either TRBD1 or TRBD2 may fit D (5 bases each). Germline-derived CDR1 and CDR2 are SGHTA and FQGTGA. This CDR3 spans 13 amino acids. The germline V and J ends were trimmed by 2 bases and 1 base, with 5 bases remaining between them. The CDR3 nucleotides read TGTGCCAGCAGCTTAGGGGGCCAAGAGACCCAGTACTTC. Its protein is CASSLGGQETQYF.

This chain's CDR3 is CAISATGTGGNHGYTF. In nucleotides, the CDR3 is TGTGCCATCAGTGCGACAGGGACAGGTGGGAATCATGGCTACACCTTC. J is TRBJ1-2 and V is TRBV10-3; 8 nucleotides line up with TRBD1. The J segment lost 6 bases and the V segment lost 4 bases, leaving 13 bases of the junction unmatched. Germline V lookup: CDR1 ENHRY, CDR2 SYGVKD. The CDR3 contains 16 residues.

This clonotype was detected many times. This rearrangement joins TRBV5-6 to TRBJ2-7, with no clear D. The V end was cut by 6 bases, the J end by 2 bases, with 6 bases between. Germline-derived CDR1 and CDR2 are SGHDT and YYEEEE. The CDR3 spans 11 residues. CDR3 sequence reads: CASTGPYEQYF. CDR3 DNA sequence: TGTGCCAGCACCGGACCCTACGAGCAGTACTTC.

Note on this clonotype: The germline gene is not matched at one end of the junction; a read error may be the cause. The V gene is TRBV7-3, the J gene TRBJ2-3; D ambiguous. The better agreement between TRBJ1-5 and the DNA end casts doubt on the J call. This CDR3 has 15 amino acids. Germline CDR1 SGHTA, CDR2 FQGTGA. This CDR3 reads CASSLTGLMPDTQHF. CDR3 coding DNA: TGTGCCAGCAGTTTAACGGGTTTGATGCCAGATACGCAGCATTTT.

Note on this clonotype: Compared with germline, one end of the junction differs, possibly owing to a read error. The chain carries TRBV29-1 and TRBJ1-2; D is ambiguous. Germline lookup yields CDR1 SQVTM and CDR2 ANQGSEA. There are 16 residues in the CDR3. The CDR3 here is CSVVPYQSSGEDGYRF. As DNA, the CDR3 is TGCAGCGTTGTCCCCTATCAATCTTCGGGAGAAGATGGCTACAGATTC.

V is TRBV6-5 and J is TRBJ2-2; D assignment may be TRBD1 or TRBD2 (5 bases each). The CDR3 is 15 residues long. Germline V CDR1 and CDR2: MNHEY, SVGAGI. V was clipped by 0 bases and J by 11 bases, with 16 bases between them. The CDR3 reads CASSYSMSGTCELFF. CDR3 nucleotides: TGTGCCAGCAGTTACTCGATGTCCGGGACCTGTGAGCTGTTTTTT.

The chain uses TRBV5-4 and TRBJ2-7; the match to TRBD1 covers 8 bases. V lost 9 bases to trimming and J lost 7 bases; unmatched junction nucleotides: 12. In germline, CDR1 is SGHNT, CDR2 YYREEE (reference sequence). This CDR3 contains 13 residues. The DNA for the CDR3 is TGTGCCACTTCGCGGGACAGGTACTATGAGCAGTACTTC. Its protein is CATSRDRYYEQYF. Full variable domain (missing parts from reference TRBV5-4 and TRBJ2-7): ETGVTQSPTHLIKTRGQQVTLRCSSQSGHNTVSWYQQALGQGPQFIFQYYREEENGRGNFPPRFSGLQFPNYSSELNVNALELDDSALYLCATSRDRYYEQYFGPGTRLTVT.

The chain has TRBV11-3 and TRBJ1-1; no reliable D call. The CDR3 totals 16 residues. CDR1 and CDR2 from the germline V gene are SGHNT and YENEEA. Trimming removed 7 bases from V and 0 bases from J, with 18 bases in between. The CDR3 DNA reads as TGTGCCAGCAACTTCCCGGATAGAACCTTGAACACTGAAGCTTTCTTT. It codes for CASNFPDRTLNTEAFF.

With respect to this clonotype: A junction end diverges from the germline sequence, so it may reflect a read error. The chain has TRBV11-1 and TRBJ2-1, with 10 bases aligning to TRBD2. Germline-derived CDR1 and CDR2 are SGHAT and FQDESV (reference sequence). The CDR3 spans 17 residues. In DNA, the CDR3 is TGTGCCAGCAGCTCCACCTTTAGCGGGAGGCCCGTCAATGAGCAGTTTTTC. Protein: CASSSTFSGRPVNEQFF.

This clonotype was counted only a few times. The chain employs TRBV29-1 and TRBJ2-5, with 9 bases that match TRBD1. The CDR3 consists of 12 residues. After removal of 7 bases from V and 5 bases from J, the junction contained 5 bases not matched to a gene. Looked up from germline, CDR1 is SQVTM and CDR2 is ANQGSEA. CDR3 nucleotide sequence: TGCAGCGGGCGGGACAGGGCTGAGACCCAGTACTTC. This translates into CSGRDRAETQYF.

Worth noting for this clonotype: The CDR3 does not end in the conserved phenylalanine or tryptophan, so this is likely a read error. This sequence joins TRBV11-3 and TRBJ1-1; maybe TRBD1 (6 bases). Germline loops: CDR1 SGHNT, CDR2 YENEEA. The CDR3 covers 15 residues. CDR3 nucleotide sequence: TGTGCCAACAGCTCCCGAGGGGGGACCTACACTGAAGCTTTCCTT. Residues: CANSSRGGTYTEAFL.

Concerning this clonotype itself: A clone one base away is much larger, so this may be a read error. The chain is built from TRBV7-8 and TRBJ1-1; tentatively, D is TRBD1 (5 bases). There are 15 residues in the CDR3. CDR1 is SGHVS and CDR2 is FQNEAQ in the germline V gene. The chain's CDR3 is CANSQGPRENTEAFF. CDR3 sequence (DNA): TGTGCCAACAGCCAGGGTCCGCGGGAGAACACTGAAGCTTTCTTT.

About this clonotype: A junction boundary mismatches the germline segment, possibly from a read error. The DNA for the CDR3 is TGCAGCGTTCTTCTCCAGGGTCCTGGTGTCTACATCTTC. Protein: CSVLLQGPGVYIF. The gene calls are TRBV29-1 and TRBJ1-2; tentatively, D is TRBD1 (5 bases). Looked up from germline, CDR1 is SQVTM and CDR2 is ANQGSEA. The CDR3 totals 13 residues.

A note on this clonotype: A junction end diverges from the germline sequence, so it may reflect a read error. The CDR3 bases are TGTGCTAGCAGTCGTCCCGGGACAGGGATCGGCCCTGGAAATACCATATATTTT. This encodes CASSRPGTGIGPGNTIYF. This chain connects TRBV12-3 or TRBV12-4 to TRBJ1-3; TRBD1 matches at 9 bases. This CDR3 is built from 18 residues.

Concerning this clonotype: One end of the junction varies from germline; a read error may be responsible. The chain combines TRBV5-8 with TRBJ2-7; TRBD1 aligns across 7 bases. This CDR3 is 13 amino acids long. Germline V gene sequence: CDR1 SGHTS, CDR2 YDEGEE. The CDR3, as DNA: TGTGCCAGCAGGACCTTTGACAGGGACGAGCAATACTTC. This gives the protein CASRTFDRDEQYF.

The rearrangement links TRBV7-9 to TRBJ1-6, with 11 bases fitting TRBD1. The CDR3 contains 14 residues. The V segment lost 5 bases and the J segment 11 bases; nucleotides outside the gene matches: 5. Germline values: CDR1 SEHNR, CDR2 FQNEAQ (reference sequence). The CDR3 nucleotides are TGTGCCAGCAGCAGGACAGGGGGCTTGCCACCCCTCCACTTT. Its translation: CASSRTGGLPPLHF.

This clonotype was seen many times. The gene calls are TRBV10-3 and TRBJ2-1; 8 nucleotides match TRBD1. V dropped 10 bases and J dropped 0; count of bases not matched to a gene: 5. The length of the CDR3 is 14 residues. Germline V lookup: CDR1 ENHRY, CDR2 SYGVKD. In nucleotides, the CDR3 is TGTGCCACCATGGACAGGGACTCCTACAATGAGCAGTTCTTC. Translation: CATMDRDSYNEQFF.

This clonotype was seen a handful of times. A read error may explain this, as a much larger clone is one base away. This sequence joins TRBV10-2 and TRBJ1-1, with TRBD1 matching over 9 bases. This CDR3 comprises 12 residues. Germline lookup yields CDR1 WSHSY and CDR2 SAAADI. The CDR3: CTSSEGTGKAFF. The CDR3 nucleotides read TGCACCAGCAGTGAGGGGACAGGGAAGGCTTTCTTT.

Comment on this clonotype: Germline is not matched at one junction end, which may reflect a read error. CDR3 in DNA: TGTGCCAGCAGTTCCAAACGCGGGACAGGCTCCAATCCACCCCTCCGCTTT. Residues: CASSSKRGTGSNPPLRF. The rearrangement links TRBV11-1 to TRBJ1-6; TRBD1 matches at 8 bases. The CDR3 totals 17 residues. Germline V gene sequence: CDR1 SGHAT, CDR2 FQDESV (reference sequence).

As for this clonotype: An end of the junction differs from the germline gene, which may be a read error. This chain's CDR3 is CASSYIGASYGCTF. CDR3 DNA: TGTGCCAGCAGTTATATAGGGGCTTCCTATGGCTGCACCTTC. The chain combines TRBV28 with TRBJ1-2; tentatively, D is TRBD1 (5 bases). The CDR3 is 14 amino acids. CDR1 MDHEN and CDR2 SYDVKM come from the germline V gene.

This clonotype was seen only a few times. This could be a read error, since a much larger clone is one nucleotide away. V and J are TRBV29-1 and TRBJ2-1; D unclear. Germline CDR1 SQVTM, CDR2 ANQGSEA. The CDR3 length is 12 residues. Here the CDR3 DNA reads TGCAACGTTGAATACGGACCCGACGCGCAGTTCTTC. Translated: CNVEYGPDAQFF.

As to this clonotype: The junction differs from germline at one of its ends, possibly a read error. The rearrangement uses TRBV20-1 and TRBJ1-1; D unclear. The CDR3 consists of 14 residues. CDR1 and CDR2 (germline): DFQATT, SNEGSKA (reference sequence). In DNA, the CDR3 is TGCCGTGCTAGTTGGCTTGGGATGAACACTGAAGCTTTCTTT. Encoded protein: CRASWLGMNTEAFF.

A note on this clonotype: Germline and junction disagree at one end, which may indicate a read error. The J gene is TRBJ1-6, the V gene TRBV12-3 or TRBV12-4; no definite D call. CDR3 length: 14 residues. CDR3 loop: CASNLRPDNSPFHF. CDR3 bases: TGTGCCAGCAATTTAAGGCCGGATAATTCACCCTTCCACTTT.

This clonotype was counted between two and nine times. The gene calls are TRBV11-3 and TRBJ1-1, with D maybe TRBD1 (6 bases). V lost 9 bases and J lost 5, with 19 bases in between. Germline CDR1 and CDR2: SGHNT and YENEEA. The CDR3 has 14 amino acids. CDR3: CARTRTGALTEAFF. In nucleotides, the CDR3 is TGTGCCAGAACGCGGACGGGGGCGTTAACTGAAGCTTTCTTT.

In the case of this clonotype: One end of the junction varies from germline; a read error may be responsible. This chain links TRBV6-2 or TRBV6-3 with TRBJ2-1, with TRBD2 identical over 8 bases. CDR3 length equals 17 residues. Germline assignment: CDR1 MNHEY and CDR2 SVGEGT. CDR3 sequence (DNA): TGTGCCGGCAGTCATAACCCCGGGACTAGACCTTCCAATGAGCAGTTCTTC. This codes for CAGSHNPGTRPSNEQFF.

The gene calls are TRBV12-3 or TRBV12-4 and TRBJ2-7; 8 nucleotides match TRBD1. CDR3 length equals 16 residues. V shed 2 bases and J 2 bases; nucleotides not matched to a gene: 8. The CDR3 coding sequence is TGTGCCAGCAGTTTAAGTGGCACAGGGGGGCCCTACGAGCAGTACTTC. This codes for CASSLSGTGGPYEQYF.

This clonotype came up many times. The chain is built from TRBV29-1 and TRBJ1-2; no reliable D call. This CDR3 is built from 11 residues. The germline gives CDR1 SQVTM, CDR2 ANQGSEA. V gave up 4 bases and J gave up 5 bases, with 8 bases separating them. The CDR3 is CSVASGYGYTF. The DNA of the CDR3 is TGCAGCGTTGCATCGGGTTATGGCTACACCTTC.